A single sample is the source of the 8 T cell receptor beta chains below, sequenced in a study of blood T cell repertoires in COVID-19. Clones were read by immunoSEQ multiplex PCR, and TCRdb kept only the in-frame ones, dropping some. The sample has about 170,000 clones, 85% to 90% seen once. Source material: peripheral blood. These receptors originate from a man between 50 and 59 years old who had recovered from COVID-19.

V usage is TRBV5-1 and J usage is TRBJ1-2; D perhaps matches TRBD1 (5 bases). The CDR3 is made up of 13 amino acids. Deletions cut 3 bases from V and 3 bases from J, with 9 bases between. Germline-derived CDR1 and CDR2 are SGHRS and YFSETQ. CDR3 DNA sequence: TGCGCCAGCAGCTCTCAGGGTGACTATGGCTACACCTTC. Translating gives CASSSQGDYGYTF.

The V and J genes are TRBV5-1 and TRBJ1-2; 7 bases fit TRBD1. V lost 0 bases to trimming and J lost 2 bases; unmatched junction nucleotides: 4. Germline V lookup: CDR1 SGHRS, CDR2 YFSETQ. The CDR3 has 15 amino acids. The CDR3 DNA reads TGCGCCAGCAGCTTGGCCCCGGGACAGAACTATGGCTACACCTTC. Translated: CASSLAPGQNYGYTF. The full variable domain, completed using reference TRBV5-1 and TRBJ1-2, is KAGVTQTPRYLIKTRGQQVTLSCSPISGHRSVSWYQQTPGQGLQFLFEYFSETQRNKGNFPGRFSGRQFSNSRSEMNVSTLELGDSALYLCASSLAPGQNYGYTFGSGTRLTVV.

This chain connects TRBV30 to TRBJ1-2; D remains unclear. V gave up 3 bases and J gave up 3 bases, with 11 bases separating them. The CDR3 spans 13 residues. Germline V CDR1 and CDR2: GTSNPN, SVGIG (reference sequence). The CDR3 bases are TGTGCCTGGAGCCCCCGAGGTGACTATGGCTACACCTTC. This gives the protein CAWSPRGDYGYTF. The complete variable domain, with remaining parts taken from reference TRBV30 and TRBJ1-2, reads SQTIHQWPATLVQPVGSPLSLECTVEGTSNPNLYWYRQAAGRGLQLLFYSVGIGQISSEVPQNLSASRPQDRQFILSSKKLLLSDSGFYLCAWSPRGDYGYTFGSGTRLTVV.

The V call is TRBV7-9, the J call TRBJ2-7, with D hard to call. This CDR3 is 16 amino acids long. V was trimmed by 5 bases and J by 3 bases, leaving 20 bases between them. CDR1 and CDR2 (germline): SEHNR, FQNEAQ (reference sequence). CDR3: CASSPLGADLIYEQYF. CDR3 sequence (DNA): TGTGCCAGCAGCCCCCTCGGAGCCGATCTAATCTACGAGCAGTACTTC.

This chain joins TRBV7-9 and TRBJ1-2; D unresolved. CDR1 and CDR2 from the germline V gene are SEHNR and FQNEAQ (reference sequence). V was cut by 1 base and J by 8 bases, with 17 bases left in between. This CDR3 contains 15 residues. The CDR3 reads CASSLVGRTTLGYTF. The CDR3 nucleotides are TGTGCCAGCAGCTTAGTCGGTCGGACTACTCTAGGCTACACCTTC.

The chain combines TRBV10-3 with TRBJ2-1; 8 bases fit TRBD1. The junction had 4 bases not matched to a gene; V was cut back by 0 bases and J by 6 bases. The CDR3 sequence is 15 residues long. Germline V gene lookup returns CDR1 ENHRY and CDR2 SYGVKD. CDR3 region: CAISESRTGFNEQFF. DNA for the CDR3: TGTGCCATCAGTGAGTCAAGGACAGGGTTCAATGAGCAGTTCTTC.

The rearrangement uses TRBV27 and TRBJ2-7; 7 nucleotides line up with TRBD1. Looked up from germline, CDR1 is MNHEY and CDR2 is SMNVEV (reference sequence). V dropped 6 bases and J dropped 2; count of bases not matched to a gene: 13. This CDR3 comprises 16 residues. CDR3 bases: TGTGCCAGCAGCCCAACCCTTCCCGACAGGGCCTACGAGCAGTACTTC. Encoded protein: CASSPTLPDRAYEQYF.

The gene calls are TRBV30 and TRBJ1-1; 7 bases agree with TRBD1. Trimming removed 0 bases from V and 6 bases from J; junction bases left unmatched: 1. The CDR3 sequence is 12 residues long. Germline CDR1 GTSNPN, CDR2 SVGIG (reference sequence). CDR3 coding DNA: TGTGCCTGGAGTGTAGGGGGCGCTGAAGCTTTCTTT. This sequence encodes CAWSVGGAEAFF.